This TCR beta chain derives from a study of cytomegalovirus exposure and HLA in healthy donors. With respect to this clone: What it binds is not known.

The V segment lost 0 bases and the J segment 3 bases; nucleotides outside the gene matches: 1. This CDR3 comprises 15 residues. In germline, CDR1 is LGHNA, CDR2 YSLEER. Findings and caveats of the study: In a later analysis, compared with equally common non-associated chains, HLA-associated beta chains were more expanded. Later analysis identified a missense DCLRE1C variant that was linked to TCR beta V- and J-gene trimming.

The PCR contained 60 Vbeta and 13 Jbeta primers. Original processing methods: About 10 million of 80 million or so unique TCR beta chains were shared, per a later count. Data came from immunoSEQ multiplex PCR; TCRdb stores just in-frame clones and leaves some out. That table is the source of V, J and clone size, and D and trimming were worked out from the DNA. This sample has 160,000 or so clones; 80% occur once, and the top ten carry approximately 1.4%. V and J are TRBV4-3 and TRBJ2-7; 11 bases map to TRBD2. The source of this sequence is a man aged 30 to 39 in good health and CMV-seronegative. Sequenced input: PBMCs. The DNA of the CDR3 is TGCGCCAGCAGCCAAGATGGGACTAGCGGCTACGAGCAGTACTTC. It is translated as CASSQDGTSGYEQYF.